The 26 T cell receptor beta chains given below trace back to one sample, sequenced in a study of Ad26.COV2.S vaccination and SARS-CoV-2 variants. The assay was immunoSEQ multiplex PCR, and TCRdb's table has in-frame clones only and misses some. This sample yields under 550,000 clones, of which 80% to 95% are seen a single time; more than 10% belongs to the top ten. As to treatment: 19 received Ad26.COV2.S at low or high dose, single or two shots; five or six received placebo; per-sample allocation not given. All samples were drawn on day 63, counting from the first vaccine or placebo injection. This specimen was peripheral blood, taken in a trial of Ad26.COV2.S vaccine versus placebo. Every receptor here comes from a person aged 18-65 years who received the Ad26.COV2.S COVID-19 vaccine or a placebo.

The J gene is TRBJ2-5, the V gene TRBV15; D perhaps matches TRBD1 (5 bases). The CDR3 consists of 15 residues. Germline CDR1 is LNHNV and CDR2 is YYDKDF (reference sequence). The V gene lost 1 base and the J gene lost 4 bases, with 13 bases spanning the gap. CDR3 coding DNA: TGTGCCACCAGCAGAGGGGCAGGGTCGGGAGAGACCCAGTACTTC. The encoded protein is CATSRGAGSGETQYF.

This rearrangement joins TRBV3-1 (or the pseudogene TRBV3-2) to TRBJ2-7; TRBD2 matches 10 bases. CDR1 is LGHDT, CDR2 YNNKEL, per germline (reference sequence). The CDR3 spans 16 residues. The V and J ends lost 6 bases and 2 bases, in that order; junction bases with no gene match: 10. CDR3 DNA: TGTGCCAGCAGTCGAACAGCTAGCGGGAGACCCTACGAGCAGTACTTC. Translation gives CASSRTASGRPYEQYF.

The chain has TRBV28 and TRBJ2-2; D not resolved. Trimming left V 6 bases short and J 3 bases short, with 5 bases between. Per the germline V gene, CDR1 is MDHEN and CDR2 is SYDVKM. This CDR3 has 12 amino acids. The CDR3 region has the DNA TGTGCCAGCAGGGTTGACACCGGGGAGCTGTTTTTT. Protein product: CASRVDTGELFF. The full variable domain, in which reference TRBV28 and TRBJ2-2 provide the parts outside the CDR3, is DVKVTQSSRYLVKRTGEKVFLECVQDMDHENMFWYRQDPGLGLRLIYFSYDVKMKEKGDIPEGYSVSREKKERFSLILESASTNQTSMYLCASRVDTGELFFGEGSRLTVL.

The chain couples TRBV5-4 to TRBJ2-3; D not resolved. This CDR3 region has 18 residues. CDR1 and CDR2 from the germline V gene are SGHNT and YYREEE (reference sequence). V was shortened by 4 bases and J by 4 bases, with 25 bases between the two germline ends. The CDR3 region has the DNA TGTGCCAGCAGCCATCCCTCAGTCCACACTGACGGCTCAGATACGCAGTATTTT. Amino acid sequence: CASSHPSVHTDGSDTQYF.

This chain connects TRBV7-9 to TRBJ1-4; 7 bases are shared with TRBD1. The CDR3 is 16 amino acids. V gave up 4 bases and J gave up 3 bases; unmatched junction bases: 8. Germline V gives CDR1 SEHNR, CDR2 FQNEAQ (reference sequence). The CDR3 spells CASSWGQQAANEKLFF. CDR3 nucleotide sequence: TGTGCCAGCAGCTGGGGACAGCAGGCGGCTAATGAAAAACTGTTTTTT.

A single count supports this clone. The chain joins TRBV6-2 or TRBV6-3 to TRBJ2-2; no firm D call. The CDR3 consists of 12 residues. Trimming took off 5 bases at V and 2 bases at J, with 3 bases between the two ends. Germline assignment: CDR1 MNHEY and CDR2 SVGEGT. The CDR3 nucleotides read TGTGCCAGCAGTCCCAACACCGGGGAGCTGTTTTTT. Encoded protein: CASSPNTGELFF.

The chain combines TRBV5-1 with TRBJ2-2; possible D gene TRBD1, 6 bases. The germline CDR1 and CDR2 sequences are SGHRS and YFSETQ. This CDR3 region has 14 residues. V was shortened by 2 bases and J by 5 bases, with 10 bases between the two germline ends. The DNA for the CDR3 is TGCGCCAGCAGCTTAGGGGGTACGACCGGGGAGCTGTTTTTT. Protein sequence: CASSLGGTTGELFF.

The gene calls are TRBV11-3 and TRBJ2-3; D ambiguous. The CDR3 has 13 amino acids. V was shortened by 0 bases and J by 3 bases, with 4 bases between the two germline ends. Germline values: CDR1 SGHNT, CDR2 YENEEA. The CDR3 reads CASSLERTDTQYF. For the CDR3, the DNA is TGTGCCAGCAGCTTAGAGAGGACAGATACGCAGTATTTT.

The chain combines TRBV5-6 with TRBJ2-3; D is undetermined. This CDR3 spans 11 amino acids. CDR1 and CDR2 from the germline V gene are SGHDT and YYEEEE. Trimming stripped 0 bases from V and 6 bases from J, with 2 bases between. Written as DNA, the CDR3 is TGTGCCAGCAGCTTGGTTGATACGCAGTATTTT. It translates to CASSLVDTQYF.

The chain couples TRBV7-2 to TRBJ2-7; maybe TRBD2 (6 bases). Between the trimmed V and J ends, which lost 5 bases and 4 bases, there was a span of 12 bases. CDR1 and CDR2 from the germline V gene are SGHTA and FQGNSA. The CDR3 is 13 residues long. CDR3 residues: CASSPTGGYEQYF. The CDR3 DNA follows: TGTGCCAGCAGCCCTACCGGGGGTTACGAGCAGTACTTC. The whole variable domain, filled in from reference TRBV7-2 and TRBJ2-7, reads GAGVSQSPSNKVTEKGKDVELRCDPISGHTALYWYRQSLGQGLEFLIYFQGNSAPDKSGLPSDRFSAERTGGSVSTLTIQRTQQEDSAVYLCASSPTGGYEQYFGPGTRLTVT.

This clone was counted once. The CDR3, as DNA: TGTGCTAGTGGTCGCGGACAGACCTACGAGCAGTACTTC. This translates into CASGRGQTYEQYF. The chain joins TRBV12-5 to TRBJ2-7, with D perhaps TRBD1 (6 bases). V was shortened by 5 bases and J by 2 bases, with 10 bases between the two germline ends. The CDR3 runs to 13 residues. The germline gives CDR1 LGHNT, CDR2 FRNRAP. Full variable domain (rest looked up from reference TRBV12-5 and TRBJ2-7): DARVTQTPRHKVTEMGQEVTMRCQPILGHNTVFWYRQTMMQGLELLAYFRNRAPLDDSGMPKDRFSAEMPDATLATLKIQPSEPRDSAVYFCASGRGQTYEQYFGPGTRLTVT.

Remarks on this clone: Within the sample, other DNA sequences also encode this same CDR3. The chain recombines TRBV5-6 with TRBJ2-1, with 13 bases fitting TRBD2. Germline CDR1 reads SGHDT; CDR2 reads YYEEEE. Germline trimming cut 0 bases from V and 8 bases from J; bases unmatched to any gene: 2. This CDR3 comprises 15 residues. The CDR3 protein is CASSLGLAGGYEQFF. The DNA of the CDR3 is TGTGCCAGCAGCTTGGGACTAGCGGGAGGCTATGAGCAGTTCTTC.

The chain is built from TRBV29-1 and TRBJ1-1; D ambiguous. V gave up 5 bases and J gave up 1 base, with 8 bases separating them. The CDR3 spans 12 residues. Germline CDR1 SQVTM, CDR2 ANQGSEA. In nucleotides, the CDR3 is TGCAGCGTTCTGGGATCGAACACTGAAGCTTTCTTT. Translating gives CSVLGSNTEAFF.

The chain has TRBV27 and TRBJ1-5, with D tentatively TRBD1 (5 bases). The CDR3 runs to 16 residues. Germline V CDR1 and CDR2: MNHEY, SMNVEV (reference sequence). V was trimmed by 0 bases and J by 2 bases, leaving 11 bases between them. CDR3 sequence: CASSLSSQGRNQPQHF. The CDR3 DNA follows: TGTGCCAGCAGTTTATCGTCTCAGGGACGCAATCAGCCCCAGCATTTT.

Of note for this clone: Other DNA sequences in the same sample also yield this CDR3. This rearrangement joins TRBV27 to TRBJ1-1; D might be TRBD1 (6 bases). The CDR3 is made up of 13 amino acids. V was cut by 4 bases and J by 1 base, with 7 bases left in between. In germline, CDR1 is MNHEY, CDR2 SMNVEV (reference sequence). The CDR3 DNA is TGTGCCAGCAGTTGGGACACGAACACTGAAGCTTTCTTT. Translating gives CASSWDTNTEAFF.

The V call is TRBV13, the J call TRBJ2-1, with 11 bases aligning to TRBD2. J gave up 7 bases and V 2 bases, and 4 bases lay outside the gene matches. Per germline, CDR1 PRHDT and CDR2 FYEKMQ (reference sequence). The CDR3 is 15 residues long. This chain's CDR3 is CASSLMTSGVNEQFF. DNA for the CDR3: TGTGCCAGCAGCTTAATGACTAGCGGGGTTAATGAGCAGTTCTTC.

The chain joins TRBV30 to TRBJ1-6, with D unresolved. The germline gives CDR1 GTSNPN, CDR2 SVGIG (reference sequence). There are 12 residues in the CDR3. Deletions cut 3 bases from V and 10 bases from J, with 10 bases between. In DNA form, the CDR3 reads TGTGCCTGGAGAGAGGGTACCTCACCCCTCCACTTT. It specifies CAWREGTSPLHF.

The chain has TRBV7-9 and TRBJ2-2; D unresolved. V was trimmed by 5 bases and J by 6 bases, leaving 13 bases between them. CDR1 is SEHNR, CDR2 FQNEAQ, per germline (reference sequence). The CDR3 is made up of 14 amino acids. CDR3 residues: CASSETVVAGELFF. CDR3 nucleotides: TGTGCCAGCAGCGAAACGGTTGTGGCCGGGGAGCTGTTTTTT. Together with reference TRBV7-9 and TRBJ2-2, the CDR3 gives the full variable domain: DTGVSQNPRHKITKRGQNVTFRCDPISEHNRLYWYRQTLGQGPEFLTYFQNEAQLEKSRLLSDRFSAERPKGSFSTLEIQRTEQGDSAMYLCASSETVVAGELFFGEGSRLTVL.

The rearrangement uses TRBV19 and TRBJ2-2; TRBD1 matches at 11 bases. Looked up from germline, CDR1 is LNHDA and CDR2 is SQIVND (reference sequence). The CDR3 runs 18 residues. The junction had 11 bases not matched to a gene; V was cut back by 0 bases and J by 8 bases. The CDR3 region has the DNA TGTGCCAGTAGTATAGACGTCCTAGGACAGGGGGCTTGGGGGGAGCTGTTTTTT. It specifies CASSIDVLGQGAWGELFF.

The chain has TRBV28 and TRBJ2-1; TRBD1 is a possible D gene (5 bases). The V and J ends lost 10 bases and 2 bases respectively, with 21 bases between them. CDR1 and CDR2 from the germline V gene are MDHEN and SYDVKM. The CDR3 sequence is 16 residues long. The CDR3 protein is CATHPLSQAAYNEQFF. CDR3 sequence (DNA): TGTGCCACTCACCCTCTTTCACAGGCAGCCTACAATGAGCAGTTCTTC. The full variable domain, completed using reference TRBV28 and TRBJ2-1, is DVKVTQSSRYLVKRTGEKVFLECVQDMDHENMFWYRQDPGLGLRLIYFSYDVKMKEKGDIPEGYSVSREKKERFSLILESASTNQTSMYLCATHPLSQAAYNEQFFGPGTRLTVL.

The DNA for the CDR3 is TGCAGCGCGACCAGGACTAGCGGGAGTGAGACCCAGTACTTC. It encodes CSATRTSGSETQYF. The chain uses TRBV29-1 and TRBJ2-5; 13 bases are shared with TRBD2. The CDR3 runs to 14 residues. Per the germline V gene, CDR1 is SQVTM and CDR2 is ANQGSEA. J was trimmed by 5 bases and V by 7 bases; bases with no gene match: 7.

This clone was recorded a few times. The V gene is TRBV5-4, the J gene TRBJ2-7, with a weak D call TRBD2 (6 bases). Germline lookup yields CDR1 SGHNT and CDR2 YYREEE (reference sequence). The V gene lost 4 bases and the J gene lost 6 bases, with 17 bases spanning the gap. The length of the CDR3 is 14 residues. CDR3 DNA sequence: TGTGCCAGCAGCCGCGTCGGAGGGCCGGTCGAGCAGTACTTC. This gives the protein CASSRVGGPVEQYF. Together with reference TRBV5-4 and TRBJ2-7, the CDR3 gives the full variable domain: ETGVTQSPTHLIKTRGQQVTLRCSSQSGHNTVSWYQQALGQGPQFIFQYYREEENGRGNFPPRFSGLQFPNYSSELNVNALELDDSALYLCASSRVGGPVEQYFGPGTRLTVT.

This clone came up once. The chain joins TRBV30 to TRBJ2-1; 8 bases fit TRBD2. V dropped 2 bases and J dropped 9; count of bases not matched to a gene: 6. CDR1 and CDR2 (germline): GTSNPN, SVGIG (reference sequence). The CDR3 loop spans 13 amino acids. This chain's CDR3 is CAWSPTSGGEQFF. CDR3 in DNA: TGTGCCTGGAGTCCTACCAGCGGGGGTGAGCAGTTCTTC. The entire variable domain, with the rest obtained from reference TRBV30 and TRBJ2-1, is as follows: SQTIHQWPATLVQPVGSPLSLECTVEGTSNPNLYWYRQAAGRGLQLLFYSVGIGQISSEVPQNLSASRPQDRQFILSSKKLLLSDSGFYLCAWSPTSGGEQFFGPGTRLTVL.

The chain carries TRBV9 and TRBJ1-2; D is unclear. Trimming pared 0 bases from V and 4 bases from J, leaving 4 bases between. Germline CDR1 is SGDLS and CDR2 is YYNGEE. The CDR3 is 12 residues long. As DNA, the CDR3 is TGTGCCAGCAGCGTAGAAGGCTATGGCTACACCTTC. Residues: CASSVEGYGYTF. The complete variable domain, with remaining parts taken from reference TRBV9 and TRBJ1-2, reads DSGVTQTPKHLITATGQRVTLRCSPRSGDLSVYWYQQSLDQGLQFLIQYYNGEERAKGNILERFSAQQFPDLHSELNLSSLELGDSALYFCASSVEGYGYTFGSGTRLTVV.

The J gene is TRBJ2-3, the V gene TRBV4-1; 9 bases are a match to TRBD2. The J segment lost 12 bases and the V segment lost 4 bases, leaving 11 bases of the junction unmatched. This CDR3 is 14 amino acids long. CDR1 and CDR2 (germline): MGHRA, YSYEKL. This CDR3 reads CASSPGGGRVFQYF. The CDR3 DNA is TGCGCCAGCAGCCCCGGTGGCGGGAGGGTTTTTCAGTATTTT.

V usage is TRBV5-1 and J usage is TRBJ1-2, with 9 positions matching TRBD1. Per the germline V gene, CDR1 is SGHRS and CDR2 is YFSETQ. The ends lost 4 bases at V and 5 bases at J; junction bases unmatched: 3. CDR3 length: 13 residues. The chain's CDR3 is CASSLGTGYGYTF. The CDR3 bases are TGCGCCAGCAGCCTCGGGACAGGGTATGGCTACACCTTC.